This T cell receptor (beta chain) was sequenced in a study of persistence of HIV-infected CD4 T cells. Whole-study results and caveats: Within sorted populations, more oligoclonal TCRs accompanied more oligoclonal proviruses.

Cells were stimulated nonspecifically with anti-CD3/anti-CD28 magnetic beads. Sorting selected CD4+ T cells upregulating both CD40 ligand and CD69. The CDR3 totals 13 residues. CDR1 is DFQATT, CDR2 SNEGSKA, per germline (reference sequence). V was clipped by 3 bases and J by 0 bases, with 9 bases between them. The immunoSEQ assay was version 4, run in survey mode. Clones were read by immunoSEQ multiplex PCR, and TCRdb kept only the in-frame ones, dropping some. The sample carries 43,000 or so clones, 89% recorded once. About this clone itself: What it recognizes is unknown.

Sequences were derived from CD4+ T cells sorted from PBMCs after roughly 18-hour stimulation, sampled from a patient who received antiretroviral therapy. The receptor's source is an adult man with HIV who was CMV-seropositive. The rearrangement joins TRBV20-1 to TRBJ2-7; D is unresolved. The CDR3 sequence is CSASRQASYEQYF. The CDR3 DNA sequence: TGCAGTGCTAGTAGGCAGGCCTCCTACGAGCAGTACTTC.